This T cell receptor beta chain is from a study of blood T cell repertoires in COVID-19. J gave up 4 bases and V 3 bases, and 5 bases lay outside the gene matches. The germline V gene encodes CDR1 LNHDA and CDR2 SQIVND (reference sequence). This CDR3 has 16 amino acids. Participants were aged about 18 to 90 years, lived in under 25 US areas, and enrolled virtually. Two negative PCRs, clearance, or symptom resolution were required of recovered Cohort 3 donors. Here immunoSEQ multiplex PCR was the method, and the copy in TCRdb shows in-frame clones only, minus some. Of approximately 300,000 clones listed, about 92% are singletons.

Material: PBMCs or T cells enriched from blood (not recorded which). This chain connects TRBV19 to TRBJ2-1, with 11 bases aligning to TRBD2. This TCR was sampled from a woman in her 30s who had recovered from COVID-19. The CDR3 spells CASSMTSGAPYNEQFF. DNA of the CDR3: TGTGCCAGTAGTATGACTAGCGGGGCCCCTTACAATGAGCAGTTCTTC.